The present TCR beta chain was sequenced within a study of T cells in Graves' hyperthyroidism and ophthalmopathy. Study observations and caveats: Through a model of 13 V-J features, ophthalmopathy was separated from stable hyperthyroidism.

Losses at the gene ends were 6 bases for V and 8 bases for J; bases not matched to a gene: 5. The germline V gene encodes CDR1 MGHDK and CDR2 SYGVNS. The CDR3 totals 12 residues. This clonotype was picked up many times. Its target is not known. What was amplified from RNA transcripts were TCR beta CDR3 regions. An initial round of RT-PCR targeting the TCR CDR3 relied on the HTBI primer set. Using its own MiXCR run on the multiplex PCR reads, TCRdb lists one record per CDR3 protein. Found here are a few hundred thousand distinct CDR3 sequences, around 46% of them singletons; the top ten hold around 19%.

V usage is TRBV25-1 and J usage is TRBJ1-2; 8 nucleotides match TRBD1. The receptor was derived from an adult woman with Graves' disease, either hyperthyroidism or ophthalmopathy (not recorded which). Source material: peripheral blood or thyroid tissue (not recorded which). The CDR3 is CASRAGGLGYTF. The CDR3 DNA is TGTGCCAGCAGGGCAGGGGGCCTCGGCTACACCTTC.